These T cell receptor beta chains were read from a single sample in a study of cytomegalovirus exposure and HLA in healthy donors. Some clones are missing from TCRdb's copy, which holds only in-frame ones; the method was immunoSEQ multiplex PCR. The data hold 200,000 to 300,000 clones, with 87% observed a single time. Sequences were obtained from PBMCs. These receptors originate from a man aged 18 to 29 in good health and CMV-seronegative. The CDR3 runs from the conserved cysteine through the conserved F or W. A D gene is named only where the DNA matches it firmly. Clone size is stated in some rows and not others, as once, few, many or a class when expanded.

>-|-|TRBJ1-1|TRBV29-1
CSVEKTGADKGDTEAFF
TGCAGCGTTGAAAAAACGGGTGCGGACAAAGGGGATACTGAAGCTTTCTTT
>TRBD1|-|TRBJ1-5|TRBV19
CATARTGDGPQHF
TGTGCCACCGCGAGGACAGGGGACGGGCCCCAGCATTTT
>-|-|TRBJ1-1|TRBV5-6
CASSFSSVTEAFF
TGTGCCAGCAGCTTTAGCAGTGTCACTGAAGCTTTCTTT
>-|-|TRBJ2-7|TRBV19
CASSIGGFSSYEQYF
TGTGCCAGTAGTATCGGCGGGTTCAGCTCCTACGAGCAGTACTTC
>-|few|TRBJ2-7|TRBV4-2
CASSQDGEGDYEQYF
TGTGCCAGCAGCCAAGATGGGGAGGGGGACTACGAGCAGTACTTC
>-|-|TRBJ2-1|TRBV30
CAWSGINEQFF
TGTGCCTGGAGCGGTATCAATGAGCAGTTCTTC
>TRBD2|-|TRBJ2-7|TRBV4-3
CASSQDWSAGSGEQYF
TGCGCCAGCAGCCAAGATTGGTCAGCGGGATCGGGGGAGCAGTACTTC
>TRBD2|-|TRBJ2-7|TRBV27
CASSYKREGLYEQYF
TGTGCCAGCAGTTATAAGCGGGAGGGCCTGTACGAGCAGTACTTC
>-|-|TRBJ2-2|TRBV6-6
CASTRYPDSRPGELFF
TGTGCCAGCACGCGGTATCCGGACTCTAGGCCCGGGGAGCTGTTTTTT
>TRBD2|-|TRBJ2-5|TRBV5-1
CASSPGTSGSALQETQYF
TGCGCCAGCAGCCCAGGGACTAGCGGGAGTGCCCTCCAAGAGACCCAGTACTTC
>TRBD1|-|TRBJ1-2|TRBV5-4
CASSIGQGARGYGYTF
TGTGCCAGCAGCATCGGACAGGGGGCGAGGGGCTATGGCTACACCTTC